These T cell receptor beta chains were read from a single sample in a study of cytomegalovirus exposure and HLA in healthy donors. Clones were sequenced by immunoSEQ multiplex PCR, and TCRdb holds only the in-frame ones, with some missing. Of about 240,000 clones in the sample, around 87% were seen once. The sample was PBMCs. All receptors derive from a woman aged 25-40 years in good health and CMV-seropositive. CDR3s include the opening cysteine and the closing phenylalanine or tryptophan. The D gene is left open where the match is weak. Rows may omit the clone size; those that give it use once, few, many or a size class.

J gene: TRBJ1-5; V gene: TRBV2; D gene: TRBD1; clone size: once; CDR3 DNA: TGTGCCAGCAGTGAAAGGGGGACAGTTCAATGGCCCCAGCATTTT; CDR3 protein: CASSERGTVQWPQHF
J gene: TRBJ1-1; V gene: TRBV30; D gene: .; clone size: .; CDR3 DNA: TGTGCCTGGAGTGTACTAGGCACTGAAGCTCTCTTT; CDR3 protein: CAWSVLGTEALF
J gene: TRBJ1-3; V gene: TRBV6-5; D gene: .; clone size: .; CDR3 DNA: TGTGCCAGCACACGGACGGGGGATGGAAACACCATATATTTT; CDR3 protein: CASTRTGDGNTIYF
J gene: TRBJ2-7; V gene: TRBV6-5; D gene: TRBD2; clone size: .; CDR3 DNA: TGTGCCAGCACCCCAGGGACTAGCGGCTACGAGCAGTACTTC; CDR3 protein: CASTPGTSGYEQYF
J gene: TRBJ1-1; V gene: TRBV10-3; D gene: .; clone size: .; CDR3 DNA: TGTGCCATCAGTGACGACAGCTATGAAGCTTTCTTT; CDR3 protein: CAISDDSYEAFF
J gene: TRBJ2-7; V gene: TRBV7-9; D gene: .; clone size: .; CDR3 DNA: TGTGCCAGCAGCTTCGGACAGTACGAGCAGTACTTC; CDR3 protein: CASSFGQYEQYF
J gene: TRBJ2-7; V gene: TRBV28; D gene: .; clone size: .; CDR3 DNA: TGTGCCAGCAGTGCCTGGGCCCTCAGCCAATACGAGCAGTACTTC; CDR3 protein: CASSAWALSQYEQYF
J gene: TRBJ1-1; V gene: TRBV5-1; D gene: TRBD1; clone size: .; CDR3 DNA: TGCGCCAGCAGCTCGGAGTACAGGGGTATTACTGAAGCTTTCTTT; CDR3 protein: CASSSEYRGITEAFF
J gene: TRBJ1-4; V gene: TRBV20-1; D gene: .; clone size: .; CDR3 DNA: TGCAGTGCTAGACGTAATGAAAAACTGTTTTTT; CDR3 protein: CSARRNEKLFF
J gene: TRBJ2-7; V gene: TRBV5-1; D gene: TRBD2; clone size: .; CDR3 DNA: TGCGCCAGCAGCTCCCCCGGGGGGGCTAGGGAGCAGTACTTC; CDR3 protein: CASSSPGGAREQYF
J gene: TRBJ2-5; V gene: TRBV4-2; D gene: TRBD1; clone size: .; CDR3 DNA: TGTGCCAGCACCGGGACAGGGGGAGAGACCCAGTACTTC; CDR3 protein: CASTGTGGETQYF
J gene: TRBJ1-2; V gene: TRBV29-1; D gene: TRBD1; clone size: .; CDR3 DNA: TGCAGCGTTGTCGTGGGAGCGCAGGGGGCGACAGGCTACACCTTC; CDR3 protein: CSVVVGAQGATGYTF
J gene: TRBJ2-7; V gene: TRBV5-6; D gene: .; clone size: .; CDR3 DNA: TGTGCCAGCAGCTCAAAGGGGCCCTACGAGCAGTACTTC; CDR3 protein: CASSSKGPYEQYF